This T cell receptor (beta chain) was retrieved from a study of CD8+ T cells in alopecia areata. Peripheral blood samples and lesional scalp punch biopsies were obtained from alopecia areata patients. Extracted RNA was reverse transcribed, and the resulting cDNA served as sequencing template. Method: immunoSEQ multiplex PCR; TCRdb's copy keeps in-frame clones and lacks some. This table has approximately 82,000 clones, just over 50% appearing once. Notes on this clone: Its antigen remains unknown.

The germline V gene has CDR1 SGHDT and CDR2 YYEEEE. The CDR3 contains 14 residues. The V gene lost 6 bases and the J gene lost 0 bases, with 10 bases spanning the gap. Study results and limitations: There were also resident alphabeta T cells of normal skin sequenced in scalp samples.

The TCR was taken from a human donor with alopecia areata. Material for sequencing was NKG2D-high CD8+ T cells sorted from blood. This sequence joins TRBV5-6 and TRBJ2-1; a weak D match, TRBD1 (6 bases). In DNA form, the CDR3 reads TGTGCCAGCACCGGGACAAGCTCCTACAATGAGCAGTTCTTC. Translating it yields CASTGTSSYNEQFF.